These 32 T cell receptor beta chains originate from one sample sequenced in a study of blood T cell repertoires in COVID-19. The repertoire was sequenced with immunoSEQ multiplex PCR; TCRdb's copy has only in-frame clones and lacks some. The sample yields about 70,000 clones, about 80% seen once. Sequenced material: peripheral blood. These receptors originate from a young man with COVID-19, enrolled during active disease.

The V and J genes are TRBV29-1 and TRBJ2-1; 8 bases line up with TRBD2. The V gene end was trimmed by 6 bases and the J gene end by 7 bases; junction bases not matched to a gene: 5. Germline V gives CDR1 SQVTM, CDR2 ANQGSEA. The CDR3 length is 12 residues. The CDR3 loop is CSVKTSANEQFF. CDR3 DNA: TGCAGCGTAAAGACTAGCGCAAATGAGCAGTTCTTC.

This chain links TRBV27 with TRBJ1-5, with TRBD1 matching 8 bases. Germline values: CDR1 MNHEY, CDR2 SMNVEV (reference sequence). With 2 bases clipped from V and 3 bases from J, the junction kept 3 bases outside the gene matches. The CDR3 consists of 15 residues. CDR3 loop: CASSLRTGYNQPQHF. Written as DNA, the CDR3 is TGTGCCAGCAGTTTACGGACAGGGTACAATCAGCCCCAGCATTTT.

The V call is TRBV4-1, the J call TRBJ1-6; 10 bases align to TRBD1. The V gene's germline CDR1 is MGHRA and CDR2 YSYEKL. The CDR3 contains 16 residues. J was trimmed by 7 bases and V by 4 bases; bases with no gene match: 7. The CDR3 DNA sequence: TGCGCCAGCAGCCGACAGACAGGGGGCGAGAATTCACCCCTCCACTTT. This codes for CASSRQTGGENSPLHF.

The chain is built from TRBV4-1 and TRBJ1-2; tentative D call: TRBD1 (5 bases). The length of the CDR3 is 16 residues. With 4 bases removed from V and 8 bases from J, the gap between germline ends came to 23 bases. Germline V gene lookup returns CDR1 MGHRA and CDR2 YSYEKL. CDR3 region: CASSLRGGVGLKGYTF. In DNA form, the CDR3 reads TGCGCCAGCAGCCTCAGAGGAGGGGTTGGGCTGAAGGGCTACACCTTC.

V is TRBV28 and J is TRBJ1-1; TRBD1 agrees at 8 bases. Trimming at V came to 6 bases and at J to 6 bases, leaving 9 bases not matched to a gene. This CDR3 spans 14 amino acids. Germline lookup yields CDR1 MDHEN and CDR2 SYDVKM. CDR3 protein: CASSNRDRTSEAFF. The CDR3 coding sequence is TGTGCCAGCAGCAACCGGGACAGGACTTCTGAAGCTTTCTTT.

This clone was observed a single time. The chain combines TRBV19 with TRBJ1-2; 8 bases line up with TRBD1. The J segment lost 3 bases and the V segment lost 7 bases, leaving 7 bases of the junction unmatched. Germline CDR1 and CDR2: LNHDA and SQIVND (reference sequence). The CDR3 extends over 14 amino acids. The CDR3 DNA reads TGTGCCAGTAACGGACAGGGTCTCGACTATGGCTACACCTTC. This encodes CASNGQGLDYGYTF.

This rearrangement joins TRBV28 to TRBJ1-6; D gene unclear. The V gene's germline CDR1 is MDHEN and CDR2 SYDVKM. Trimming stripped 5 bases from V and 0 bases from J, with 11 bases between. This CDR3 is built from 16 residues. CDR3 amino acids: CASSPTSSSYNSPLHF. CDR3 DNA sequence: TGTGCCAGCAGTCCGACAAGTAGCTCCTATAATTCACCCCTCCACTTT.

V and J are TRBV5-6 and TRBJ1-4; TRBD1 matches at 8 bases. V lost 2 bases to trimming and J lost 8 bases; unmatched junction nucleotides: 5. CDR1 is SGHDT, CDR2 YYEEEE, per germline. The CDR3 is 14 residues long. The CDR3 DNA is TGTGCCAGCAGCTTTGGACAGGGTTGGGAAAAACTGTTTTTT. As protein: CASSFGQGWEKLFF. The full variable domain, its missing parts supplied by reference TRBV5-6 and TRBJ1-4, is DAGVTQSPTHLIKTRGQQVTLRCSPKSGHDTVSWYQQALGQGPQFIFQYYEEEERQRGNFPDRFSGHQFPNYSSELNVNALLLGDSALYLCASSFGQGWEKLFFGSGTQLSVL.

This clone has only one observation. The chain couples TRBV11-2 to TRBJ2-7, with D unresolved. The V and J ends lost 5 bases and 4 bases respectively, with 15 bases between them. This CDR3 spans 14 amino acids. Germline CDR1 is SGHAT and CDR2 is FQNNGV. CDR3 residues: CASSPYLLWYEQYF. DNA of the CDR3: TGTGCCAGCAGCCCTTACCTCCTATGGTACGAGCAGTACTTC.

The V and J genes are TRBV12-1 and TRBJ2-3; TRBD1, the table's D call, lacks a check against the DNA. TRBV12-1 is designated a pseudogene. The length of the CDR3 is 16 residues. Written as DNA, the CDR3 is TGTGCCAGCAACCCCGAGCGTAGGGGTTCGGAAGATACGCAGTATTTT. Protein sequence: CASNPERRGSEDTQYF.

The CDR3 DNA is TGTGCCAGCAGCGTAGCGGGGGACAGGGCTAACGGCTACACCTTC. It is translated as CASSVAGDRANGYTF. V gene TRBV9 combines with J gene TRBJ1-2; TRBD1 matches 9 bases. The CDR3 runs to 15 residues. Germline V lookup: CDR1 SGDLS, CDR2 YYNGEE. J was trimmed by 8 bases and V by 0 bases; bases with no gene match: 8.

The chain is built from TRBV27 and TRBJ2-1; 9 positions agree with TRBD1. The V and J ends lost 6 bases and 5 bases, in that order; junction bases with no gene match: 8. CDR1 and CDR2 (germline): MNHEY, SMNVEV (reference sequence). The CDR3 is 15 residues long. This chain's CDR3 is CASRGRGQGNNEQFF. The CDR3 DNA reads TGTGCCAGCAGGGGGCGAGGACAGGGGAACAATGAGCAGTTCTTC.

J is TRBJ1-2 and V is TRBV19; the match to TRBD1 covers 7 bases. From germline, CDR1 is LNHDA and CDR2 SQIVND (reference sequence). V shed 5 bases and J 4 bases; nucleotides not matched to a gene: 4. The CDR3 length is 13 residues. The CDR3 nucleotides are TGTGCCAGTAGTCCCGGACAGGTCTATGGCTACACCTTC. Amino acids: CASSPGQVYGYTF.

The chain is built from TRBV24-1 and TRBJ2-1; 8 bases agree with TRBD2. This CDR3 is 15 amino acids long. Germline-derived CDR1 and CDR2 are KGHDR and SFDVKD. V gave up 3 bases and J gave up 7 bases; unmatched junction bases: 7. CDR3 in DNA: TGTGCCACCAGTGATAGGAGCGGGAGCTTGAATGAGCAGTTCTTC. Protein sequence: CATSDRSGSLNEQFF.

This clone was detected once. The genes are TRBV7-9 and TRBJ2-3; TRBD2 agrees at 8 bases. This CDR3 spans 14 amino acids. The J segment lost 5 bases and the V segment lost 5 bases, leaving 6 bases of the junction unmatched. CDR1 and CDR2 from the germline V gene are SEHNR and FQNEAQ (reference sequence). This CDR3 is CASSQGLVGDTQYF. CDR3 sequence (DNA): TGTGCCAGCAGCCAGGGACTAGTGGGAGATACGCAGTATTTT. Looking up the rest from reference TRBV7-9 and TRBJ2-3 gives the full variable domain: DTGVSQNPRHKITKRGQNVTFRCDPISEHNRLYWYRQTLGQGPEFLTYFQNEAQLEKSRLLSDRFSAERPKGSFSTLEIQRTEQGDSAMYLCASSQGLVGDTQYFGPGTRLTVL.

The V gene is TRBV9, the J gene TRBJ1-3, with 7 bases matching TRBD1. CDR1 is SGDLS, CDR2 YYNGEE, per germline. Germline trimming cut 4 bases from V and 1 base from J; bases unmatched to any gene: 5. The CDR3 contains 15 residues. CDR3 DNA sequence: TGTGCCAGCAGCTCCACAGGGGTATCTGGAAACACCATATATTTT. This sequence encodes CASSSTGVSGNTIYF.

CDR3 residues: CASSLGDSGGLNEQFF. CDR3 nucleotide sequence: TGCGCCAGCAGCTTGGGGGATTCCGGCGGGCTGAATGAGCAGTTCTTC. The rearrangement uses TRBV5-1 and TRBJ2-1, with D perhaps TRBD2 (5 bases). The CDR3 spans 16 residues. Germline V gives CDR1 SGHRS, CDR2 YFSETQ. V lost 0 bases and J 7 bases, leaving 17 bases between the germline ends.

The chain links TRBV5-6 to TRBJ1-2; 11 nucleotides align to TRBD1. V shed 3 bases, J shed 4 bases, and the junction held 8 bases outside the gene matches. The CDR3 is made up of 16 amino acids. In germline, CDR1 is SGHDT, CDR2 YYEEEE. The CDR3: CASSSPRDRGFYGYTF. The CDR3 DNA follows: TGTGCCAGCAGCTCCCCCCGGGACAGGGGGTTCTATGGCTACACCTTC.

CDR3 nucleotide sequence: TGTGCCAGCAGCTCACAGGGGGGCCCTCAGCCCCAGCATTTT. The encoded protein is CASSSQGGPQPQHF. The chain combines TRBV9 with TRBJ1-5; 8 bases fit TRBD1. CDR1 SGDLS and CDR2 YYNGEE come from the germline V gene. CDR3 size: 14 residues. The V gene end was trimmed by 4 bases and the J gene end by 6 bases; junction bases not matched to a gene: 6.

In DNA, the CDR3 is TGTGCCACCAGCAGAGGCATGACTACGACTTCGGATGAGCAGTTCTTC. Amino acids: CATSRGMTTTSDEQFF. The V gene is TRBV15, the J gene TRBJ2-1; possible D gene TRBD2, 5 bases. The V gene lost 1 base and the J gene lost 8 bases, with 18 bases spanning the gap. In germline, CDR1 is LNHNV, CDR2 YYDKDF (reference sequence). The CDR3 is 16 residues long.

The chain recombines TRBV12-3 or TRBV12-4 with TRBJ1-2, with 8 bases fitting TRBD1. There are 12 residues in the CDR3. The CDR3 DNA sequence: TGTGCAGTACAGGGGGAGTTCGGCGGCTACACCTTC. It is translated as CAVQGEFGGYTF.

The V call is TRBV7-9, the J call TRBJ1-1; D ambiguous. Germline assignment: CDR1 SEHNR and CDR2 FQNEAQ (reference sequence). The CDR3 loop spans 11 amino acids. Between the trimmed V and J ends, which lost 3 bases and 4 bases, there was a span of 3 bases. The CDR3 DNA reads as TGTGCCAGCAGCTTTAGCACTGAAGCTTTCTTT. It yields the protein CASSFSTEAFF.

The J gene is TRBJ1-2, the V gene TRBV24-1; D remains ambiguous. In germline, CDR1 is KGHDR, CDR2 SFDVKD. The V and J ends lost 9 bases and 8 bases respectively, with 15 bases between them. The CDR3 sequence is 12 residues long. CDR3 in DNA: TGTGCCACCTCTCGGGAGGGTCGAGGCTACACCTTC. Protein product: CATSREGRGYTF.

The genes are TRBV5-4 and TRBJ2-5, with TRBD2 identical over 8 bases. V trimming: 3 bases; J trimming: 5 bases; junction bases outside the gene matches: 6. The CDR3 extends over 14 amino acids. Germline V gene data show CDR1 as SGHNT and CDR2 as YYREEE (reference sequence). The CDR3 nucleotides read TGTGCCAGCAGCTGGCGAGGCGGGGGGGAGACCCAGTACTTC. This sequence encodes CASSWRGGGETQYF.

This chain connects TRBV28 to TRBJ2-7; a weak D match, TRBD2 (6 bases). CDR3 length: 14 residues. V gave up 5 bases and J gave up 5 bases, with 16 bases separating them. In germline, CDR1 is MDHEN, CDR2 SYDVKM. CDR3 nucleotide sequence: TGTGCCAGCAGTCCCTTAACTAGCCAGGACGAGCAGTACTTC. Its translation: CASSPLTSQDEQYF. Together with reference TRBV28 and TRBJ2-7, the CDR3 gives the full variable domain: DVKVTQSSRYLVKRTGEKVFLECVQDMDHENMFWYRQDPGLGLRLIYFSYDVKMKEKGDIPEGYSVSREKKERFSLILESASTNQTSMYLCASSPLTSQDEQYFGPGTRLTVT.

CDR3 in amino acids: CASAGGRTSGRWDTQYF. The CDR3, as DNA: TGTGCCAGCGCCGGCGGCAGGACTAGCGGGAGGTGGGATACGCAGTATTTT. This chain links TRBV9 with TRBJ2-3, with TRBD2 identical over 14 bases. The germline gives CDR1 SGDLS, CDR2 YYNGEE. J lost 6 bases, V lost 7 bases, and 13 bases had no gene match. CDR3 length: 17 residues.

V usage is TRBV18 and J usage is TRBJ1-2, with no clear D. Trimming pared 1 base from V and 8 bases from J, leaving 14 bases between. The CDR3 is 14 amino acids. Per germline, CDR1 KGHSH and CDR2 LQKENI. The CDR3 sequence: CASSPRRVGEGYTF. Written as DNA, the CDR3 is TGTGCCAGCTCACCACGTCGGGTTGGAGAAGGCTACACCTTC.

This rearrangement joins TRBV10-3 to TRBJ2-7; tentatively, D is TRBD1 (6 bases). The CDR3 is 13 amino acids. Germline lookup yields CDR1 ENHRY and CDR2 SYGVKD. The ends were cut back, 5 bases at V and 0 bases at J, with 8 bases in the middle. The CDR3 DNA reads TGTGCCATCAGTAAGGACAGCTCCTACGAGCAGTACTTC. It specifies CAISKDSSYEQYF.

The V call is TRBV9, the J call TRBJ2-1, with 8 bases aligning to TRBD1. Germline V gene lookup returns CDR1 SGDLS and CDR2 YYNGEE. Trimming at V came to 1 base and at J to 4 bases, leaving 4 bases not matched to a gene. The CDR3 extends over 15 amino acids. In nucleotides, the CDR3 is TGTGCCAGCAGCGTAACAGGGGGGCGTTACAATGAGCAGTTCTTC. This gives the protein CASSVTGGRYNEQFF. Full variable domain (outside the CDR3, taken from reference TRBV9 and TRBJ2-1): DSGVTQTPKHLITATGQRVTLRCSPRSGDLSVYWYQQSLDQGLQFLIQYYNGEERAKGNILERFSAQQFPDLHSELNLSSLELGDSALYFCASSVTGGRYNEQFFGPGTRLTVL.

This rearrangement joins TRBV4-1 to TRBJ2-2; 8 nucleotides line up with TRBD1. CDR3 size: 15 residues. The germline V gene encodes CDR1 MGHRA and CDR2 YSYEKL. V dropped 2 bases and J dropped 4; count of bases not matched to a gene: 3. The CDR3 spells CASSQTGGITGELFF. CDR3 DNA sequence: TGCGCCAGCAGCCAAACAGGGGGTATCACCGGGGAGCTGTTTTTT.

The chain has TRBV3-1 (or the pseudogene TRBV3-2) and TRBJ2-5, with 10 bases identical to TRBD2. The CDR3 has 16 amino acids. Germline V gene data show CDR1 as LGHDT and CDR2 as YNNKEL (reference sequence). Trimming removed 1 base from V and 5 bases from J; junction bases left unmatched: 7. The CDR3 reads CASSQVLGAGGETQYF. The CDR3 DNA follows: TGTGCCAGCAGCCAAGTTCTAGGAGCGGGGGGGGAGACCCAGTACTTC.

The V and J genes are TRBV28 and TRBJ2-5, with D possibly TRBD2 on 5 matching bases. Trimming stripped 5 bases from V and 1 base from J, with 11 bases between. Germline V CDR1 and CDR2: MDHEN, SYDVKM. This CDR3 region has 14 residues. In DNA form, the CDR3 reads TGTGCCAGCAGTCCAGTCGAGGGCCAAGAGACCCAGTACTTC. Its protein product is CASSPVEGQETQYF.